The T cell receptor beta chain described here comes from a study of T-cell reconstitution after alpha-beta-depleted transplantation in children (dated by TCRdb to the mid-2010s). About the full investigation: Using TCR repertoire profiling, the study followed T-cell immune reconstitution in a quantitative way in children after TCRalphabeta/CD19-depleted allogeneic hematopoietic cell transplantation. Overall study outcomes, separate from this receptor: In some patients, high TCRbeta diversity at day 60 was attributed to recipient T cells and intrathymic progenitors that had survived conditioning. The apparently early recovery of alphabetaT-cell counts about two months after transplant reportedly depended on only several hundred rapidly expanded clones that came from non-depleted graft cells. The frequencies of hyperexpanded clones fell over the following months, and after one year, T-cell counts and TCRbeta diversity were mostly attributed to newly produced T cells.

Libraries were constructed by PCR. Sequencing was performed on an Illumina HiSeq 2500. TCR libraries were prepared with molecular barcoding, using unique molecular identifiers to normalize TCRbeta repertoire quantification. TCRdb reprocessed the public reads (quality trimming at Q25 with fastp, clone calling with MiXCR) and kept in-frame beta chains. Rows are combined by CDR3 protein, so each entry shows the most common genes and DNA. A total of a few hundred thousand distinct CDR3 sequences appear in this sample, about a quarter of them only once. Together, the top ten hold 36% of the sample. Based on the germline V gene, the CDR1 and CDR2 sequences are SGHRS and YFSETQ. V is trimmed back by 4 bases and J by 7 bases, and the junction contains 7 bases that no gene match accounts for. Inclusive of the bounding cysteine and phenylalanine, the CDR3 is 13 residues long. Only the CDR3 DNA is retained, 39 bases long and in frame from the first base.

Worth noting for this clonotype: Its recognized antigen is unknown. It has no much larger one-base neighbor in the sample; base qualities were not kept.

The meaning of the sample's treatment or condition label: allogeneic hematopoietic cell transplantation with graft depleted of TCRalphabeta T cells and CD19 B cells. The transplant recipients were children given TCRalphabeta/CD19-depleted allogeneic hematopoietic cell grafts. The TCR originated in a boy in the first two years of life with Wiskott-Aldrich syndrome, due to receive a stem cell transplant. Recombination linked TRBV5-1 to TRBJ2-7, with TRBD1 matching 8 junction bases. Specimen: PBMCs, collected before TCRalphabeta/CD19-depleted stem cell transplant. The DNA sequence is given as TGCGCCAGCAGCGTCCAGGGGGCAACGGAGCAGTACTTC. Translated, it reads CASSVQGATEQYF. With the portions outside the CDR3 filled from the reference TRBV5-1 and TRBJ2-7 genes, the complete variable region becomes KAGVTQTPRYLIKTRGQQVTLSCSPISGHRSVSWYQQTPGQGLQFLFEYFSETQRNKGNFPGRFSGRQFSNSRSEMNVSTLELGDSALYLCASSVQGATEQYFGPGTRLTVT.